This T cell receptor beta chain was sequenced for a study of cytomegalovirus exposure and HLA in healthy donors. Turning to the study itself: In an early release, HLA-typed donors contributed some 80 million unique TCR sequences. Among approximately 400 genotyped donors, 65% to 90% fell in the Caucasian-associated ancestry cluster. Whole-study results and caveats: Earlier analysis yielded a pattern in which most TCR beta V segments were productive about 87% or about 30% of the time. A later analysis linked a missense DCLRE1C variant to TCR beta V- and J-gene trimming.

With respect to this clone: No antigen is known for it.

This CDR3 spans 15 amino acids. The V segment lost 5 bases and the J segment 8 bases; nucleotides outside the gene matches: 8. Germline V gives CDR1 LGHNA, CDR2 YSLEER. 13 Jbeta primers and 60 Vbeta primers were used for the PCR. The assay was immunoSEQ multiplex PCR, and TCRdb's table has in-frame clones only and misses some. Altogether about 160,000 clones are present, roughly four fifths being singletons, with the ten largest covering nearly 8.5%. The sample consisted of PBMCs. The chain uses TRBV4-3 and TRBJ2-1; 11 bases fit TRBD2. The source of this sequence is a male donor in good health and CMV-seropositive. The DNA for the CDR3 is TGCGCCAGCAGCGAACTAGCGGGGGCCGAGGATGAGCAGTTCTTC. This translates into CASSELAGAEDEQFF.